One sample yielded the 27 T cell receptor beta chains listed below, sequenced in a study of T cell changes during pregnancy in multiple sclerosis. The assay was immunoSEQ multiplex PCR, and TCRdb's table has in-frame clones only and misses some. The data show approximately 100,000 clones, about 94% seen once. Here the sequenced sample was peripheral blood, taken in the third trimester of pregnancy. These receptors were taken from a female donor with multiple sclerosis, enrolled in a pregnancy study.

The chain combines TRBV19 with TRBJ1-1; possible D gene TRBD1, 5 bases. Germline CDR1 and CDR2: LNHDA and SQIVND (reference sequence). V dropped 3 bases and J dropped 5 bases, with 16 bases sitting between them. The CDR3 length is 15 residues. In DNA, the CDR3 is TGTGCCAGTAGTATCCTTGGGGGGGAGGGAACTGAAGCTTTCTTT. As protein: CASSILGGEGTEAFF.

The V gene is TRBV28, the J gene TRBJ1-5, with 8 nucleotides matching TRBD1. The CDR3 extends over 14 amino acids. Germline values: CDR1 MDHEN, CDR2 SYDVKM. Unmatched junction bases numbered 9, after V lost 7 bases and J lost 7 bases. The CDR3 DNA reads TGTGCCAGCAAAGGGCAGGGGGCAGGGCAGCCCCAGCATTTT. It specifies CASKGQGAGQPQHF.

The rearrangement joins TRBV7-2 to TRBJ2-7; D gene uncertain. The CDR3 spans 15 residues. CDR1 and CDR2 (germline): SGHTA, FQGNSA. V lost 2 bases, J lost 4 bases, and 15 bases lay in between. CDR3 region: CASSLLAILTYEQYF. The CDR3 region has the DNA TGTGCCAGCAGCTTACTTGCCATTCTTACATACGAGCAGTACTTC.

CDR3: CASSIEGGGNQPQHF. The DNA for the CDR3 is TGTGCCAGTAGTATAGAGGGGGGTGGCAATCAGCCCCAGCATTTT. The rearrangement links TRBV19 to TRBJ1-5; a weak D match, TRBD1 (5 bases). V lost 0 bases, J lost 2 bases, and 8 bases lay in between. The CDR3 runs 15 residues. The germline CDR1 and CDR2 sequences are LNHDA and SQIVND (reference sequence).

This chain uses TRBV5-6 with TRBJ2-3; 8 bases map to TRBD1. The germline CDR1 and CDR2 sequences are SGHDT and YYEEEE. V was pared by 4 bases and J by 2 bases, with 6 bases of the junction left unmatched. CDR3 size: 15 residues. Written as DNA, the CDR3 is TGTGCCAGCAGCCCCGGACAGGGATACACAGATACGCAGTATTTT. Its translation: CASSPGQGYTDTQYF.

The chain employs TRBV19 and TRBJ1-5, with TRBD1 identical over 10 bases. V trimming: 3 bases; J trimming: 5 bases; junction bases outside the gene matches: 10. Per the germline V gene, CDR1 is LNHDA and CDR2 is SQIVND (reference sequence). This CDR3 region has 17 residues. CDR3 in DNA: TGTGCCAGTAGTATTCGGTTGACAGGGGGCCCGGATCAGCCCCAGCATTTT. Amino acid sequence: CASSIRLTGGPDQPQHF.

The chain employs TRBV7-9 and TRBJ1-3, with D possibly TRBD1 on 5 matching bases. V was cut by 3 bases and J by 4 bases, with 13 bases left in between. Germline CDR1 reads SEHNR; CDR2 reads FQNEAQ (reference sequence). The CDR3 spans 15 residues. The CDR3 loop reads CASSFVGVRGNTIYF. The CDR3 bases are TGTGCCAGCAGCTTTGTAGGGGTTCGCGGAAACACCATATATTTT. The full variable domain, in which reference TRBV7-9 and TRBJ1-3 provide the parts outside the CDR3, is DTGVSQNPRHKITKRGQNVTFRCDPISEHNRLYWYRQTLGQGPEFLTYFQNEAQLEKSRLLSDRFSAERPKGSFSTLEIQRTEQGDSAMYLCASSFVGVRGNTIYFGEGSWLTVV.

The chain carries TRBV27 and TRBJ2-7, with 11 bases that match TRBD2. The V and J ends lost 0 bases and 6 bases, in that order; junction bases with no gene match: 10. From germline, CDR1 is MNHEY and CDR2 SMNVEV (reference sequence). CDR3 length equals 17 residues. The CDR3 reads CASSLSSSGRISGEQYF. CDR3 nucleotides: TGTGCCAGCAGTTTATCCTCTAGCGGGAGGATCTCGGGCGAGCAGTACTTC.

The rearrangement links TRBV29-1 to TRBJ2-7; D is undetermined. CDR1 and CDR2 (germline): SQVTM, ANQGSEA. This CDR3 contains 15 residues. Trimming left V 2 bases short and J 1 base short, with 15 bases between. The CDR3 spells CSVESPSGTSYEQYF. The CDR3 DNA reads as TGCAGCGTTGAAAGCCCTAGTGGAACTTCCTACGAGCAGTACTTC.

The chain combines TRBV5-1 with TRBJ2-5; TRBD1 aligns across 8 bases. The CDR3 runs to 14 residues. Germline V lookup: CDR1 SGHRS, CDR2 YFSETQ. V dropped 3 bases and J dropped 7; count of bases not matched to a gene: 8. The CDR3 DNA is TGCGCCAGCAGCTCTGACAGGGGCGGTCGGACCCAGTACTTC. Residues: CASSSDRGGRTQYF.

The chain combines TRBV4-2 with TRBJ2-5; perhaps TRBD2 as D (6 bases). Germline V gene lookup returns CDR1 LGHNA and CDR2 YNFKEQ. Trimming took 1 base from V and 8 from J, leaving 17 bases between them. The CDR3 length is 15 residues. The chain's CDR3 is CASSQVSRTTDTQYF. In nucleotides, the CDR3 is TGTGCCAGCAGCCAAGTCTCTAGGACTACAGACACCCAGTACTTC.

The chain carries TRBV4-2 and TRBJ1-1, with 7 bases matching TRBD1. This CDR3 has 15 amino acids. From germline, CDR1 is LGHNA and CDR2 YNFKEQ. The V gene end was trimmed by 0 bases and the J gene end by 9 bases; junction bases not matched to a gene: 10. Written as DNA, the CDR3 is TGTGCCAGCAGCCAAGATTTGGGGACAGATACTAAAGCTTTCTTT. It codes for CASSQDLGTDTKAFF.

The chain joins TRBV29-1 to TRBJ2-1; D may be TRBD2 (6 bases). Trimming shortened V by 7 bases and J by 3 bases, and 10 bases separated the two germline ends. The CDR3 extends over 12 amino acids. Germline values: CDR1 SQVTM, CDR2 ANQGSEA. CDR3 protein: CSEGLSYNEQFF. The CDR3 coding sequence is TGCAGCGAGGGACTGAGCTACAATGAGCAGTTCTTC.

The CDR3 loop reads CASSPWASNTGELFF. The CDR3 coding sequence is TGTGCCAGCAGCCCGTGGGCATCGAACACCGGGGAGCTGTTTTTT. The rearrangement joins TRBV9 to TRBJ2-2; D is undetermined. V lost 4 bases and J lost 0, with 10 bases in between. The CDR3 consists of 15 residues. Germline V gene sequence: CDR1 SGDLS, CDR2 YYNGEE.

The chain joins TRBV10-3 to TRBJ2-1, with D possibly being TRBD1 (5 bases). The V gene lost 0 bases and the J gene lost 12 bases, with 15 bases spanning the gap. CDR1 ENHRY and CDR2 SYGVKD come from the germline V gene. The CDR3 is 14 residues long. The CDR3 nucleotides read TGTGCCATCAGTGAGTCAGGGGCCAAAGGGTGGCAGTTCTTC. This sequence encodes CAISESGAKGWQFF.

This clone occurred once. This chain's CDR3 is CASSPGTGEVGEQYF. CDR3 bases: TGTGCCAGCTCACCCGGGACAGGGGAAGTAGGCGAGCAGTACTTC. The chain combines TRBV18 with TRBJ2-7, with 10 bases lining up with TRBD1. The junction had 8 bases not matched to a gene; V was cut back by 3 bases and J by 6 bases. This CDR3 has 15 amino acids. The germline V gene encodes CDR1 KGHSH and CDR2 LQKENI.

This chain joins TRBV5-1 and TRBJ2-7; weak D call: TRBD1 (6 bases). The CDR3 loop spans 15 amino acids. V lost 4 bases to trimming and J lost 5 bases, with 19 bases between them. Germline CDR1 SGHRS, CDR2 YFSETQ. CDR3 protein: CASSHTGTSSDEQYF. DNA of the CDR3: TGCGCCAGCAGCCACACCGGGACATCCTCGGACGAGCAGTACTTC.

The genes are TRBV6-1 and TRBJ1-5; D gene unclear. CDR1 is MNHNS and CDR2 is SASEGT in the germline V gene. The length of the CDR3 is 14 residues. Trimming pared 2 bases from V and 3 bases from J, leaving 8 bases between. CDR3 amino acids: CASSEPANNQPQHF. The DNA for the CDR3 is TGTGCCAGCAGTGAACCAGCGAACAATCAGCCCCAGCATTTT.

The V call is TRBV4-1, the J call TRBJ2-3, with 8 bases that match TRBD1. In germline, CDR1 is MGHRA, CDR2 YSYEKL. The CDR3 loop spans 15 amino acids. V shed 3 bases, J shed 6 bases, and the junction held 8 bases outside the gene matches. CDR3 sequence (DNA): TGCGCCAGCAGCCACGCGGACAGGGTCGGGGATACGCAGTATTTT. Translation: CASSHADRVGDTQYF.

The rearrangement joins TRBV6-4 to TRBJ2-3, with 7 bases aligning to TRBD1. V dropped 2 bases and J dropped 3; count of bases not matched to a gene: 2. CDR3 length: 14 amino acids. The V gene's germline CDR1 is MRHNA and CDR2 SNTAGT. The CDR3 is CASSDKGATDTQYF. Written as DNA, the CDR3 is TGTGCCAGCAGTGACAAGGGGGCGACAGATACGCAGTATTTT.

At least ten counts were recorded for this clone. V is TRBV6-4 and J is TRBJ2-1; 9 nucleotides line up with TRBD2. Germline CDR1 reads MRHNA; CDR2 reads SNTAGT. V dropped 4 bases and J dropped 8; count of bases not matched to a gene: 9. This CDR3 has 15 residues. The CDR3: CASSVGTSSSDEQFF. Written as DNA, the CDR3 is TGTGCCAGCAGTGTAGGGACTAGCAGCTCCGATGAGCAGTTCTTC.

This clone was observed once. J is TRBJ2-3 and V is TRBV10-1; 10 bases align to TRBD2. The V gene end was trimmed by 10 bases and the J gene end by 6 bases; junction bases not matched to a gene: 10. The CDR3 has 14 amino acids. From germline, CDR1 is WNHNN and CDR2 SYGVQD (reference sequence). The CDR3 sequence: CATIAGGLRDTQYF. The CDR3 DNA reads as TGCGCCACGATAGCGGGGGGCCTCCGGGATACGCAGTATTTT.

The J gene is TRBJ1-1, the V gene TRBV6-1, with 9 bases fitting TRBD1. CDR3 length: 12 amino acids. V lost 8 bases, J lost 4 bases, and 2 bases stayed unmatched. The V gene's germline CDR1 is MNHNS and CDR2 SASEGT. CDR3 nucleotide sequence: TGTGCCAGCGACAGGGGGATCACTGAAGCTTTCTTT. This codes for CASDRGITEAFF.

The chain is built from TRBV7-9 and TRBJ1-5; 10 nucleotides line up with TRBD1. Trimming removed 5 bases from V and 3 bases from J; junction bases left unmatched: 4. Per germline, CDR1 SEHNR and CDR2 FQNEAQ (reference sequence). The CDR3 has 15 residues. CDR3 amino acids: CASSDGTGDNQPQHF. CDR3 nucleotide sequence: TGTGCCAGCAGCGACGGGACAGGGGACAATCAGCCCCAGCATTTT.

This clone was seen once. Here the CDR3 reads CASSLFIRGGTDTQYF. The CDR3 DNA sequence: TGCGCCAGCAGCTTGTTCATCAGGGGGGGCACAGATACGCAGTATTTT. The chain links TRBV5-1 to TRBJ2-3, with D possibly being TRBD1 (7 bases). The CDR3 length is 16 residues. Trimming removed 1 base from V and 1 base from J, with 13 bases in between. The germline V gene has CDR1 SGHRS and CDR2 YFSETQ. Full variable domain (remainder filled in from reference TRBV5-1 and TRBJ2-3): KAGVTQTPRYLIKTRGQQVTLSCSPISGHRSVSWYQQTPGQGLQFLFEYFSETQRNKGNFPGRFSGRQFSNSRSEMNVSTLELGDSALYLCASSLFIRGGTDTQYFGPGTRLTVL.

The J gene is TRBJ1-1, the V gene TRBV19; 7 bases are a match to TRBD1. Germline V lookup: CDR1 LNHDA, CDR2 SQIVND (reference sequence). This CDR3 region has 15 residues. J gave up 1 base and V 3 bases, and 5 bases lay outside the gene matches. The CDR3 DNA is TGTGCCAGTAGTATCCCTCGACAGGGGAACACTGAAGCTTTCTTT. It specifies CASSIPRQGNTEAFF.

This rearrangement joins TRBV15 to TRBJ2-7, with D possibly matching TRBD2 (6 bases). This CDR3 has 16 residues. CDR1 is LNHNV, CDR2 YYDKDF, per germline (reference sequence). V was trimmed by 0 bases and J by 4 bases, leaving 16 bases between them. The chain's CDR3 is CATSREAGMDRYEQYF. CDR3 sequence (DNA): TGTGCCACCAGCAGAGAGGCGGGGATGGATCGGTACGAGCAGTACTTC.